This is a list of T cell receptor beta chains from one sample in a study of control samples from healthy donors and cancer patients. Clones were sequenced by immunoSEQ multiplex PCR, and TCRdb holds only the in-frame ones, with some missing. The data contain 150,000 or so clones, 90% to 95% of them singletons. The sample comprised PBMCs. The origin of the receptors is a man aged 55 to 70 with colorectal cancer. The CDR3 runs from the conserved cysteine through the conserved F or W. Each record gives: V gene, J gene, clone size, D gene, CDR3 protein, CDR3 DNA. The D gene is left open where the match is weak. Clone size is stated in some rows and not others, as once, few, many or a class when expanded.

V gene: TRBV27; J gene: TRBJ2-7; clone size: .; D gene: TRBD1; CDR3 protein: CASSLGTGPYEQYF; CDR3 DNA: TGTGCCAGCAGCCTCGGGACAGGGCCCTACGAGCAGTACTTC
V gene: TRBV15; J gene: TRBJ1-2; clone size: .; D gene: .; CDR3 protein: CATSTRQDYGYTF; CDR3 DNA: TGTGCCACCAGCACCCGACAGGATTATGGCTACACCTTC
V gene: TRBV4-2; J gene: TRBJ1-1; clone size: once; D gene: .; CDR3 protein: CASSQPGLGTEAFF; CDR3 DNA: TGTGCCAGCAGCCAACCGGGATTGGGCACTGAAGCTTTCTTT
V gene: TRBV18; J gene: TRBJ2-4; clone size: .; D gene: TRBD1; CDR3 protein: CASSRRQGNTNIQYF; CDR3 DNA: TGTGCCAGCTCACGCAGACAGGGGAACACAAACATTCAGTACTTC
V gene: TRBV5-1; J gene: TRBJ1-4; clone size: .; D gene: .; CDR3 protein: CASSPGRLNEKLFF; CDR3 DNA: TGCGCCAGCAGCCCCGGCCGGCTGAATGAAAAACTGTTTTTT
V gene: TRBV7-9; J gene: TRBJ2-7; clone size: .; D gene: .; CDR3 protein: CASRDDKSYEQYF; CDR3 DNA: TGTGCCAGCAGAGACGACAAGTCCTACGAGCAGTACTTC
V gene: TRBV5-1; J gene: TRBJ1-2; clone size: .; D gene: .; CDR3 protein: CASSFTGGSTGGYTF; CDR3 DNA: TGCGCCAGCAGCTTCACCGGGGGGTCTACGGGAGGCTACACCTTC
V gene: TRBV7-6; J gene: TRBJ2-3; clone size: .; D gene: TRBD2; CDR3 protein: CASSKRASGGAVADTQYF; CDR3 DNA: TGTGCCAGCAGCAAGAGGGCTAGCGGGGGGGCAGTGGCAGATACGCAGTATTTT
V gene: TRBV19; J gene: TRBJ2-7; clone size: .; D gene: TRBD1; CDR3 protein: CASRQGQGIYEQYF; CDR3 DNA: TGTGCCAGTAGGCAGGGACAGGGCATCTACGAGCAGTACTTC
V gene: TRBV19; J gene: TRBJ1-2; clone size: .; D gene: .; CDR3 protein: CASSTQKTPGYGYTF; CDR3 DNA: TGTGCCAGTAGTACACAAAAAACACCAGGCTATGGCTACACCTTC
V gene: TRBV6-5; J gene: TRBJ1-1; clone size: few; D gene: .; CDR3 protein: CASRSQGPEAFF; CDR3 DNA: TGTGCCAGCCGATCGCAGGGCCCTGAAGCTTTCTTT
V gene: TRBV27; J gene: TRBJ1-4; clone size: .; D gene: .; CDR3 protein: CASSFGRTYNEKLFF; CDR3 DNA: TGTGCCAGCAGTTTTGGGCGGACGTATAATGAAAAACTGTTTTTT
V gene: TRBV5-6; J gene: TRBJ1-1; clone size: .; D gene: .; CDR3 protein: CASSPRGYTEAFF; CDR3 DNA: TGTGCCAGCAGTCCCAGAGGGTACACTGAAGCTTTCTTT
V gene: TRBV6-5; J gene: TRBJ1-6; clone size: .; D gene: .; CDR3 protein: CASSYMDSPLHF; CDR3 DNA: TGTGCCAGCAGTTACATGGATTCACCCCTCCACTTT
V gene: TRBV4-1; J gene: TRBJ2-2; clone size: .; D gene: TRBD1; CDR3 protein: CASSLGQGVTGELFF; CDR3 DNA: TGCGCCAGCAGTCTCGGACAGGGGGTAACCGGGGAGCTGTTTTTT
V gene: TRBV4-1; J gene: TRBJ2-3; clone size: .; D gene: TRBD2; CDR3 protein: CASSHATLAGGRRDTQYF; CDR3 DNA: TGCGCCAGCAGCCATGCAACTCTAGCGGGGGGGCGGAGAGATACGCAGTATTTT
V gene: TRBV30; J gene: TRBJ2-7; clone size: .; D gene: .; CDR3 protein: CAWSVHQVFYEQYF; CDR3 DNA: TGTGCCTGGAGTGTACATCAGGTTTTCTACGAGCAGTACTTC
V gene: TRBV12-3/TRBV12-4; J gene: TRBJ1-1; clone size: .; D gene: .; CDR3 protein: CASSATENTEAFF; CDR3 DNA: TGTGCCAGCAGTGCGACGGAGAACACTGAAGCTTTCTTT
V gene: TRBV6-2/TRBV6-3; J gene: TRBJ1-4; clone size: once; D gene: .; CDR3 protein: CASSSIPGRLNEKLFF; CDR3 DNA: TGTGCCAGCAGTTCAATTCCGGGACGGCTCAATGAAAAACTGTTTTTT
V gene: TRBV9; J gene: TRBJ2-2; clone size: .; D gene: .; CDR3 protein: CASSVEAGELFF; CDR3 DNA: TGTGCCAGCAGCGTAGAGGCCGGGGAGCTGTTTTTT
V gene: TRBV4-2; J gene: TRBJ2-7; clone size: .; D gene: .; CDR3 protein: CASSPPARENEQYF; CDR3 DNA: TGTGCCAGCAGCCCCCCGGCGAGGGAAAACGAGCAGTACTTC
V gene: TRBV10-3; J gene: TRBJ1-5; clone size: .; D gene: .; CDR3 protein: CAISESPQGINQPQHF; CDR3 DNA: TGTGCCATCAGTGAGAGCCCCCAGGGGATCAATCAGCCCCAGCATTTT
V gene: TRBV30; J gene: TRBJ1-3; clone size: .; D gene: .; CDR3 protein: CAWQESGDTIYF; CDR3 DNA: TGTGCCTGGCAGGAATCTGGAGACACCATATATTTT
V gene: TRBV10-3; J gene: TRBJ1-1; clone size: .; D gene: .; CDR3 protein: CATGPPAGQNTEAFF; CDR3 DNA: TGTGCCACGGGCCCCCCGGCAGGACAAAACACTGAAGCTTTCTTT
V gene: TRBV10-3; J gene: TRBJ1-1; clone size: .; D gene: TRBD1; CDR3 protein: CAIGRGGTEAFF; CDR3 DNA: TGTGCCATCGGCAGGGGGGGTACTGAAGCTTTCTTT
V gene: TRBV6-1; J gene: TRBJ2-1; clone size: .; D gene: .; CDR3 protein: CASSDRYNEQFF; CDR3 DNA: TGTGCCAGCAGTGATAGGTACAATGAGCAGTTCTTC
V gene: TRBV30; J gene: TRBJ1-6; clone size: few; D gene: .; CDR3 protein: CAWSAVGPLHF; CDR3 DNA: TGTGCCTGGAGTGCAGTAGGACCCCTCCACTTT
V gene: TRBV7-2; J gene: TRBJ2-3; clone size: .; D gene: .; CDR3 protein: CASSLGRGGQHTDTQYF; CDR3 DNA: TGTGCCAGCAGCTTAGGGAGGGGGGGACAACACACAGATACGCAGTATTTT
V gene: TRBV27; J gene: TRBJ1-6; clone size: .; D gene: .; CDR3 protein: CASSLSRDVYNSPLHF; CDR3 DNA: TGTGCCAGCAGTTTATCGCGGGATGTTTATAATTCACCCCTCCACTTT
V gene: TRBV23-1; J gene: TRBJ1-6; clone size: few; D gene: .; CDR3 protein: CASSQAPPDSPGSPLHF; CDR3 DNA: TGCGCCAGCAGTCAGGCACCCCCGGACAGTCCAGGGTCACCCCTCCACTTT
V gene: TRBV7-9; J gene: TRBJ1-4; clone size: .; D gene: TRBD1; CDR3 protein: CASSLGTGVREKLFF; CDR3 DNA: TGTGCCAGCAGCTTAGGGACAGGGGTGCGTGAAAAACTGTTTTTT
V gene: TRBV5-1; J gene: TRBJ2-1; clone size: .; D gene: TRBD1; CDR3 protein: CASSSGQGSYNEQFF; CDR3 DNA: TGCGCCAGCAGCTCCGGACAGGGCTCCTACAATGAGCAGTTCTTC
V gene: TRBV24-1; J gene: TRBJ2-6; clone size: .; D gene: TRBD1; CDR3 protein: CATSAGQGSSGANVLTF; CDR3 DNA: TGTGCCACCAGTGCGGGACAGGGGAGCTCTGGGGCCAACGTCCTGACTTTC
V gene: TRBV7-9; J gene: TRBJ2-1; clone size: .; D gene: .; CDR3 protein: CASTPVGYYNEQFF; CDR3 DNA: TGTGCCAGCACCCCAGTGGGGTACTACAATGAGCAGTTCTTC
V gene: TRBV19; J gene: TRBJ2-7; clone size: .; D gene: TRBD2; CDR3 protein: CASSIVSGGEYEQYF; CDR3 DNA: TGTGCCAGTAGTATCGTTAGCGGGGGCGAATACGAGCAGTACTTC
V gene: TRBV6-5; J gene: TRBJ1-1; clone size: .; D gene: .; CDR3 protein: CASSPLAGDTEAFF; CDR3 DNA: TGTGCCAGCAGTCCCCTGGCAGGAGACACTGAAGCTTTCTTT
V gene: TRBV19; J gene: TRBJ1-1; clone size: .; D gene: .; CDR3 protein: CASSEQGGTEAFF; CDR3 DNA: TGTGCCAGTAGTGAACAGGGAGGCACTGAAGCTTTCTTT
V gene: TRBV19; J gene: TRBJ1-5; clone size: .; D gene: TRBD1; CDR3 protein: CASSTGQGGVGQPQHF; CDR3 DNA: TGTGCCAGTAGTACTGGACAGGGAGGTGTAGGTCAGCCCCAGCATTTT
V gene: TRBV11-2; J gene: TRBJ1-1; clone size: .; D gene: TRBD1; CDR3 protein: CASSFGQGFEAFF; CDR3 DNA: TGTGCCAGCAGCTTCGGACAGGGCTTTGAAGCTTTCTTT
V gene: TRBV19; J gene: TRBJ1-5; clone size: .; D gene: .; CDR3 protein: CASSQGIGQPQHF; CDR3 DNA: TGTGCCAGCTCCCAGGGTATCGGTCAGCCCCAGCATTTT